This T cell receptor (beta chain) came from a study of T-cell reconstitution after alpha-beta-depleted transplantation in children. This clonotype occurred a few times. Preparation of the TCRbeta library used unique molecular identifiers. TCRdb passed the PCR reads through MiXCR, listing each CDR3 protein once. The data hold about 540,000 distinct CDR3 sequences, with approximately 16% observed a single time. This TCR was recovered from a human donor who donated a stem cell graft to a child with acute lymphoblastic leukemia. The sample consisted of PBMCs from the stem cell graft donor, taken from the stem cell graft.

The DNA of the CDR3 is TGCGCCAGCAGCCAGGTAGCGGGGGGAGACTACAATGAGCAGTTCTTC. It codes for CASSQVAGGDYNEQFF. This chain joins TRBV4-1 and TRBJ2-1, with 10 positions matching TRBD2. This CDR3 comprises 16 residues. Germline-derived CDR1 and CDR2 are MGHRA and YSYEKL. V lost 3 bases, J lost 3 bases, and 5 bases stayed unmatched.